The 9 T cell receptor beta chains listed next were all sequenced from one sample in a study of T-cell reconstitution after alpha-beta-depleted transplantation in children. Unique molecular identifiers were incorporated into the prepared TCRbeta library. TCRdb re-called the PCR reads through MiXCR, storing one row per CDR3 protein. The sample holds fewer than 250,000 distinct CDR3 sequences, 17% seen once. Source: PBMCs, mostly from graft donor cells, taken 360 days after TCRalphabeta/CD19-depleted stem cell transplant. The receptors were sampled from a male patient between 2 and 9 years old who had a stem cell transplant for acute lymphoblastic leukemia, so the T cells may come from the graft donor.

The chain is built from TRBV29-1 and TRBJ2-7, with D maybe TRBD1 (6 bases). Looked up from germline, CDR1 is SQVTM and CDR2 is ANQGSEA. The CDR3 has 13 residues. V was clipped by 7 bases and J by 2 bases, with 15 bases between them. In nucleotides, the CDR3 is TGCAGCGGACTCGCAGGGGATACCTACGAGCAGTACTTC. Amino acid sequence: CSGLAGDTYEQYF.

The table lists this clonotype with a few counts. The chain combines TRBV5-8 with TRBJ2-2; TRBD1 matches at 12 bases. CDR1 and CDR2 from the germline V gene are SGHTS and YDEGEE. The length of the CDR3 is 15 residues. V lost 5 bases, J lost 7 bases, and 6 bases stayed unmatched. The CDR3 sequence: CASRGTGGAFGELFF. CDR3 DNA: TGTGCCAGCAGGGGGACAGGGGGCGCCTTCGGGGAGCTGTTTTTT.

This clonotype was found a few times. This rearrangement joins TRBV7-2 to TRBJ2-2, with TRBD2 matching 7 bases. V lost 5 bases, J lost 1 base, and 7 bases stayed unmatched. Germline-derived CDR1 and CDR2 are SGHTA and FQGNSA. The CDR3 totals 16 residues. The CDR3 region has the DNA TGTGCCAGCAGCCTCGCGGGACTACAGAACACCGGGGAGCTGTTTTTT. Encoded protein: CASSLAGLQNTGELFF.

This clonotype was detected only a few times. The CDR3 region has the DNA TGTGCCAGCAGCGGGAGGGAGACCCAGTACTTC. Its protein product is CASSGRETQYF. The chain links TRBV2 to TRBJ2-5, with 7 bases identical to TRBD2. The V segment lost 6 bases and the J segment 5 bases; nucleotides outside the gene matches: 0. Germline CDR1 reads SNHLY; CDR2 reads FYNNEI. The CDR3 runs 11 residues.

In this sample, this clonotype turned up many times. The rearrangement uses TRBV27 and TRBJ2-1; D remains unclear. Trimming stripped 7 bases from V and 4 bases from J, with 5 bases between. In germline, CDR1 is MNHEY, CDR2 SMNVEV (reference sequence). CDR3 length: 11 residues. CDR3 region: CASTLYNEQFF. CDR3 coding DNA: TGTGCCAGCACCCTATACAATGAGCAGTTCTTC.

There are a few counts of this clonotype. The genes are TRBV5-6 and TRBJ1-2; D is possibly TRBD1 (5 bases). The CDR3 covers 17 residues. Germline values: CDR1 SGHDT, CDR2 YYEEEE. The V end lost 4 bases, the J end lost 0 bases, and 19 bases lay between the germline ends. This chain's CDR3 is CASSRRYRDGANYGYTF. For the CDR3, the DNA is TGTGCCAGCAGCAGAAGATACCGGGACGGAGCTAACTATGGCTACACCTTC.

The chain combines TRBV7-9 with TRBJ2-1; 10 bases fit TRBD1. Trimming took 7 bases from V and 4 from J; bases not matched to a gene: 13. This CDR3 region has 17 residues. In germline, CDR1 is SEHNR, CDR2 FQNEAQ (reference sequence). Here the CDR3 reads CASTGSTGTGDYNEQFF. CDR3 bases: TGTGCCAGCACCGGATCGACCGGGACAGGGGATTACAATGAGCAGTTCTTC.

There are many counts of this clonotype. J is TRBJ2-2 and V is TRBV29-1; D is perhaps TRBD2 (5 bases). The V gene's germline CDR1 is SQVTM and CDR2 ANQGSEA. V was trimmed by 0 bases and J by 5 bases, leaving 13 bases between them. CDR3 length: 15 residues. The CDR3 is CSVEEAAGKTGELFF. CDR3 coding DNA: TGCAGCGTTGAAGAGGCCGCGGGTAAAACCGGGGAGCTGTTTTTT.

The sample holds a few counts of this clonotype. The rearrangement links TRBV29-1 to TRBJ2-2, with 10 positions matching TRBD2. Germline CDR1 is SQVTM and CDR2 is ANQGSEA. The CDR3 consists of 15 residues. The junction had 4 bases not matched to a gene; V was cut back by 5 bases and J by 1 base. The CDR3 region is CSVRTSGENTGELFF. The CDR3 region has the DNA TGCAGCGTTCGGACTAGCGGAGAGAACACCGGGGAGCTGTTTTTT.